One and the same sample provided the 32 T cell receptor beta chains below, sequenced in a study of blood T cell repertoires in COVID-19. The protocol was immunoSEQ multiplex PCR, while the TCRdb copy is restricted to in-frame clones and leaves out a portion. The table records 230,000 or so clones, less than 90% of them present only once. Sequenced: PBMCs or T cells enriched from blood (not recorded which). These receptors came from a woman in her twenties or thirties who had recovered from COVID-19.

This sequence joins TRBV10-3 and TRBJ1-2; the match to TRBD1 covers 12 bases. J gave up 8 bases and V 4 bases, and 8 bases lay outside the gene matches. The CDR3 covers 15 residues. CDR1 is ENHRY and CDR2 is SYGVKD in the germline V gene. CDR3: CAISGAGQGATGYTF. CDR3 DNA sequence: TGTGCCATCAGTGGGGCGGGACAGGGGGCAACGGGCTACACCTTC.

The count of this clone is one. The chain combines TRBV4-2 with TRBJ1-2; TRBD1 matches at 7 bases. With 0 bases clipped from V and 7 bases from J, the junction kept 11 bases outside the gene matches. In germline, CDR1 is LGHNA, CDR2 YNFKEQ. The CDR3 totals 16 residues. The chain's CDR3 is CASSQDRNKGAGGYTF. CDR3 nucleotide sequence: TGTGCCAGCAGCCAAGATCGGAATAAGGGGGCGGGTGGCTACACCTTC.

V is TRBV4-1 and J is TRBJ1-5; no clear D. This CDR3 comprises 16 residues. V lost 1 base and J lost 2, with 12 bases in between. Germline V gene sequence: CDR1 MGHRA, CDR2 YSYEKL. This CDR3 reads CASSQVVGVRNQPQHF. Written as DNA, the CDR3 is TGCGCCAGCAGCCAAGTGGTGGGCGTGCGCAATCAGCCCCAGCATTTT.

The V and J genes are TRBV24-1 and TRBJ2-2; D is possibly TRBD2 (6 bases). Trimming shortened V by 0 bases and J by 10 bases, and 23 bases separated the two germline ends. The CDR3 is 18 residues long. Germline V CDR1 and CDR2: KGHDR, SFDVKD. The chain's CDR3 is CATSDLARVGGPAAELFF. The DNA for the CDR3 is TGTGCCACCAGTGATTTGGCCAGGGTGGGGGGACCGGCGGCGGAGCTGTTTTTT.

This clone has just one count. The chain joins TRBV5-5 to TRBJ1-2; the match to TRBD1 covers 8 bases. Looked up from germline, CDR1 is SGHKS and CDR2 is YYEKEE (reference sequence). The CDR3 has 15 amino acids. With V trimmed by 5 bases and J by 0 bases, 6 bases remained unmatched. This CDR3 reads CASSQPGQANYGYTF. The CDR3 nucleotides read TGTGCCAGCAGTCAACCGGGACAGGCTAACTATGGCTACACCTTC.

The J gene is TRBJ1-1, the V gene TRBV2, with 7 bases aligning to TRBD1. The V segment lost 4 bases and the J segment 7 bases; nucleotides outside the gene matches: 6. This CDR3 is built from 13 residues. CDR1 and CDR2 from the germline V gene are SNHLY and FYNNEI. The DNA of the CDR3 is TGTGCCAGCAGTGGACAGGGAGTATTTGAAGCTTTCTTT. Translated, it gives CASSGQGVFEAFF.

This clone was detected once. The chain carries TRBV25-1 and TRBJ2-7; TRBD2 matches 10 bases. V gave up 7 bases and J gave up 6 bases; unmatched junction bases: 6. CDR1 and CDR2 (germline): MGHDK, SYGVNS. CDR3 length: 13 residues. The CDR3 spells CASTLGLASEQYF. CDR3 coding DNA: TGTGCCAGCACCCTGGGACTAGCGTCCGAGCAGTACTTC.

The chain combines TRBV7-9 with TRBJ1-5, with D uncertain. Trimming removed 2 bases from V and 3 bases from J, with 8 bases in between. Germline V gene data show CDR1 as SEHNR and CDR2 as FQNEAQ (reference sequence). This CDR3 comprises 14 residues. The CDR3: CASSLTSVNQPQHF. The CDR3 bases are TGTGCCAGCAGCTTAACGTCAGTCAATCAGCCCCAGCATTTT.

The rearrangement uses TRBV12-3 or TRBV12-4 and TRBJ1-1; 7 bases fit TRBD1. The CDR3 has 12 residues. The trim removed 6 bases at V and 9 bases at J, leaving 7 bases unmatched. DNA of the CDR3: TGTGCCAGCAGACCCAGGGGGGCGCAAGCTTTCTTT. Protein sequence: CASRPRGAQAFF.

This sequence joins TRBV7-8 and TRBJ2-1, with D hard to call. The CDR3 contains 18 residues. Germline CDR1 reads SGHVS; CDR2 reads FQNEAQ. Trimming removed 2 bases at V and 4 bases at J, with 21 bases between. The CDR3 loop reads CASSLISPLTVGYNEQFF. The CDR3 DNA is TGTGCCAGCAGCTTAATTTCCCCCTTGACTGTCGGGTACAATGAGCAGTTCTTC.

The chain links TRBV19 to TRBJ1-4, with 8 bases matching TRBD1. The germline CDR1 and CDR2 sequences are LNHDA and SQIVND (reference sequence). The trim removed 3 bases at V and 5 bases at J, leaving 2 bases unmatched. The CDR3 consists of 14 residues. CDR3 nucleotide sequence: TGTGCCAGTAGTATTAGGACAGGGAATGAAAAACTGTTTTTT. This gives the protein CASSIRTGNEKLFF.

The V call is TRBV6-5, the J call TRBJ1-6; 8 bases align to TRBD1. The J segment lost 9 bases and the V segment lost 5 bases, leaving 6 bases of the junction unmatched. This CDR3 contains 14 residues. Looked up from germline, CDR1 is MNHEY and CDR2 is SVGAGI. This CDR3 reads CASSRQGIGSPLHF. DNA of the CDR3: TGTGCCAGCAGTCGACAGGGGATTGGTTCACCCCTCCACTTT.

The V gene is TRBV7-2, the J gene TRBJ1-2, with a possible D match to TRBD1 (6 bases). V was cut by 2 bases and J by 6 bases, with 10 bases left in between. Germline V gene lookup returns CDR1 SGHTA and CDR2 FQGNSA. This CDR3 is built from 13 residues. For the CDR3, the DNA is TGTGCCAGCAGCTTAAAAGGGGGGGATGGCTACACCTTC. Its protein product is CASSLKGGDGYTF.

This chain links TRBV10-3 with TRBJ2-3; tentatively, D is TRBD1 (5 bases). V was shortened by 8 bases and J by 2 bases, with 11 bases between the two germline ends. CDR1 is ENHRY and CDR2 is SYGVKD in the germline V gene. The CDR3 contains 13 residues. The CDR3, as DNA: TGTGCCATCGGAAAGGGGTTCACAGATACGCAGTATTTT. Translating it yields CAIGKGFTDTQYF.

The V gene is TRBV27, the J gene TRBJ1-3, with 7 bases matching TRBD1. J gave up 1 base and V 4 bases, and 7 bases lay outside the gene matches. Germline assignment: CDR1 MNHEY and CDR2 SMNVEV (reference sequence). This CDR3 has 16 amino acids. CDR3 in amino acids: CASSSYTGDSGNTIYF. The CDR3 coding sequence is TGTGCCAGCAGTTCTTACACAGGGGATTCTGGAAACACCATATATTTT.

This clone was recorded once. The J gene is TRBJ1-6, the V gene TRBV7-9, with D maybe TRBD1 (5 bases). CDR1 SEHNR and CDR2 FQNEAQ come from the germline V gene (reference sequence). The V end lost 2 bases, the J end lost 0 bases, and 14 bases lay between the germline ends. This CDR3 is 18 amino acids long. CDR3 in amino acids: CASSLWEGGGSYNSPLHF. The CDR3 DNA follows: TGTGCCAGCAGCTTATGGGAGGGCGGGGGCTCCTATAATTCACCCCTCCACTTT. Using reference TRBV7-9 and TRBJ1-6 for the parts outside the CDR3, the full variable domain is DTGVSQNPRHKITKRGQNVTFRCDPISEHNRLYWYRQTLGQGPEFLTYFQNEAQLEKSRLLSDRFSAERPKGSFSTLEIQRTEQGDSAMYLCASSLWEGGGSYNSPLHFGNGTRLTVT.

The gene calls are TRBV6-2 or TRBV6-3 and TRBJ2-2, with D possibly matching TRBD2 (6 bases). Germline CDR1 is MNHEY and CDR2 is SVGEGT. CDR3 length: 16 amino acids. V was trimmed by 2 bases and J by 3 bases, leaving 13 bases between them. Here the CDR3 reads CASSYGDGGDTGELFF. The CDR3, as DNA: TGTGCCAGCAGTTACGGAGACGGAGGGGACACCGGGGAGCTGTTTTTT.

This clone was found a few times. The rearrangement links TRBV7-9 to TRBJ1-1; a weak D match, TRBD1 (5 bases). V was trimmed by 7 bases and J by 2 bases, leaving 14 bases between them. Looked up from germline, CDR1 is SEHNR and CDR2 is FQNEAQ (reference sequence). There are 14 residues in the CDR3. CDR3 region: CASTHSGVNTEAFF. In DNA, the CDR3 is TGTGCCAGCACCCATTCGGGGGTAAACACTGAAGCTTTCTTT. Variable domain in full (rest from reference TRBV7-9 and TRBJ1-1): DTGVSQNPRHKITKRGQNVTFRCDPISEHNRLYWYRQTLGQGPEFLTYFQNEAQLEKSRLLSDRFSAERPKGSFSTLEIQRTEQGDSAMYLCASTHSGVNTEAFFGQGTRLTVV.

V is TRBV11-2 and J is TRBJ2-1; 9 bases are a match to TRBD1. This CDR3 spans 14 amino acids. The ends lost 0 bases at V and 10 bases at J; junction bases unmatched: 4. CDR1 is SGHAT, CDR2 FQNNGV, per germline. CDR3 in DNA: TGTGCCAGCAGCTTAGAGACAGGGGGACGGGAGCAGTTCTTC. It is translated as CASSLETGGREQFF. The full variable domain, with the rest looked up from reference TRBV11-2 and TRBJ2-1, is EAGVAQSPRYKIIEKRQSVAFWCNPISGHATLYWYQQILGQGPKLLIQFQNNGVVDDSQLPKDRFSAERLKGVDSTLKIQPAKLEDSAVYLCASSLETGGREQFFGPGTRLTVL.

This chain links TRBV7-8 with TRBJ1-6; 12 nucleotides line up with TRBD1. Trimming cost V 4 bases and J 9 bases; bases outside gene matches: 7. Germline lookup yields CDR1 SGHVS and CDR2 FQNEAQ. CDR3 length: 16 residues. The CDR3 DNA follows: TGTGCCAGCAGCTACGGGACAGGGGGCAGCGCTTCACCCCTCCACTTT. This sequence encodes CASSYGTGGSASPLHF.

The chain uses TRBV7-2 and TRBJ1-1; 9 bases agree with TRBD1. Germline V CDR1 and CDR2: SGHTA, FQGNSA. Trimming at V came to 3 bases and at J to 5 bases, leaving 4 bases not matched to a gene. CDR3 size: 14 residues. CDR3 coding DNA: TGTGCCAGCAGCTTTAACAGGGGGCGGACTGAAGCTTTCTTT. It encodes CASSFNRGRTEAFF.

V usage is TRBV7-2 and J usage is TRBJ2-7; possibly TRBD2 for D (6 bases). Germline CDR1 and CDR2: SGHTA and FQGNSA. The germline V and J ends were trimmed by 1 base and 3 bases, with 13 bases remaining between them. The CDR3 is made up of 15 amino acids. Written as DNA, the CDR3 is TGTGCCAGCAGCTTAGAACTAGCCGGTGACTACGAGCAGTACTTC. This encodes CASSLELAGDYEQYF. Variable domain in full (rest from reference TRBV7-2 and TRBJ2-7): GAGVSQSPSNKVTEKGKDVELRCDPISGHTALYWYRQSLGQGLEFLIYFQGNSAPDKSGLPSDRFSAERTGGSVSTLTIQRTQQEDSAVYLCASSLELAGDYEQYFGPGTRLTVT.

V and J are TRBV5-5 and TRBJ1-5, with 7 bases lining up with TRBD1. Looked up from germline, CDR1 is SGHKS and CDR2 is YYEKEE (reference sequence). V shed 2 bases and J 1 base; nucleotides not matched to a gene: 3. The CDR3 has 15 residues. This CDR3 reads CASSFEGASNQPQHF. The CDR3 nucleotides read TGTGCCAGCAGCTTCGAGGGGGCGAGCAATCAGCCCCAGCATTTT.

This clone was picked up one time. This chain connects TRBV6-5 to TRBJ1-3; D might be TRBD1 (5 bases). Germline V gene lookup returns CDR1 MNHEY and CDR2 SVGAGI. Deletions cut 10 bases from V and 11 bases from J, with 27 bases between. The CDR3 loop spans 15 amino acids. Here the CDR3 DNA reads TGTGCCACCAAAAACTCCTTCGAACCAGGCAGGGCCATATATTTT. Its translation is CATKNSFEPGRAIYF.

The chain joins TRBV4-3 to TRBJ2-1; 8 nucleotides align to TRBD2. Losses at the gene ends were 3 bases for V and 10 bases for J; bases not matched to a gene: 14. The CDR3 loop spans 16 amino acids. Germline values: CDR1 LGHNA, CDR2 YSLEER. The CDR3 DNA reads as TGCGCCAGCAGCCAGAATTCGTGGACTAGCAATGGGGAGCAGTTCTTC. Its protein is CASSQNSWTSNGEQFF.

The J gene is TRBJ1-5, the V gene TRBV7-8, with a possible D match to TRBD1 (5 bases). Germline assignment: CDR1 SGHVS and CDR2 FQNEAQ. The CDR3 has 16 residues. The germline V and J ends were trimmed by 1 base and 5 bases, with 15 bases remaining between them. The CDR3 protein is CASSLVGALSDQPQHF. CDR3 nucleotide sequence: TGTGCCAGCAGCTTAGTTGGGGCCCTATCTGATCAGCCCCAGCATTTT.

The chain combines TRBV3-1 (or the pseudogene TRBV3-2) with TRBJ1-2, with TRBD1 matching 9 bases. Germline assignment: CDR1 LGHDT and CDR2 YNNKEL (reference sequence). V trimming: 4 bases; J trimming: 7 bases; junction bases outside the gene matches: 10. The CDR3 is made up of 15 amino acids. CDR3 region: CASSLQTGGAGGYTF. CDR3 nucleotide sequence: TGTGCCAGCAGCCTACAAACAGGGGGCGCTGGTGGCTACACCTTC.

This chain uses TRBV9 with TRBJ2-4, with TRBD1 as a possible D gene (5 bases). The CDR3 consists of 12 residues. CDR1 is SGDLS and CDR2 is YYNGEE in the germline V gene. The V end lost 3 bases, the J end lost 11 bases, and 12 bases lay between the germline ends. The CDR3 DNA sequence: TGTGCCAGCAGCGGCGACAGCCAATTTCAGTACTTC. Translation gives CASSGDSQFQYF.

V gene TRBV10-3 combines with J gene TRBJ1-1; D uncertain. CDR3 length equals 14 residues. V lost 8 bases, J lost 0 bases, and 13 bases lay in between. Looked up from germline, CDR1 is ENHRY and CDR2 is SYGVKD. DNA of the CDR3: TGTGCCATCGCCGGGTCGGGGATGAACACTGAAGCTTTCTTT. This codes for CAIAGSGMNTEAFF.

The chain carries TRBV29-1 and TRBJ1-1; D is unclear. Germline V gives CDR1 SQVTM, CDR2 ANQGSEA. The V end was cut by 4 bases, the J end by 1 base, with 10 bases between. The CDR3 covers 13 residues. In DNA form, the CDR3 reads TGCAGCGTTGCCGAGGTACGGAACACTGAAGCTTTCTTT. Translating it yields CSVAEVRNTEAFF.

The rearrangement joins TRBV5-6 to TRBJ2-1; a weak D match, TRBD2 (6 bases). CDR3 length equals 16 residues. Trimming pared 1 base from V and 3 bases from J, leaving 14 bases between. Germline values: CDR1 SGHDT, CDR2 YYEEEE. In DNA form, the CDR3 reads TGTGCCAGCAGCTTGTGGGGTAGCGGAGTCTACAATGAGCAGTTCTTC. The encoded protein is CASSLWGSGVYNEQFF.

CDR3 amino acids: CASTHLLAGVTDTQYF. In DNA, the CDR3 is TGTGCCAGCACCCACCTTCTAGCGGGGGTCACAGATACGCAGTATTTT. The chain links TRBV11-2 to TRBJ2-3; 10 bases are shared with TRBD2. Unmatched junction bases numbered 9, after V lost 7 bases and J lost 2 bases. Germline-derived CDR1 and CDR2 are SGHAT and FQNNGV. The CDR3 consists of 16 residues.